Each of the 31 T cell receptor beta chains below was sequenced from the same sample in a study of human T cells and chemical hapten exposure. Sample time point: patch test 1, 2 weeks after DPC sensitization. Treatment noted: therapeutic diphenylcyclopropenone sensitization with weekly scalp DPC. TCRdb reanalysed the RACE reads using MiXCR and keeps one entry per CDR3 protein. The sample has some 81,000 distinct CDR3 sequences, over 6% seen once. This specimen was whole blood, taken in connection with sensitization to the hapten diphenylcyclopropenone (DPC). The receptors come from a woman under 40 with alopecia areata. Some clones in this sample may be carry-over from other donors' samples.

The chain couples TRBV7-9 to TRBJ2-3; 13 positions agree with TRBD2. The length of the CDR3 is 18 residues. V dropped 2 bases and J dropped 2; count of bases not matched to a gene: 7. Germline assignment: CDR1 SEHNR and CDR2 FQNEAQ (reference sequence). In DNA, the CDR3 is TGTGCCAGCAGCTTACTGGTACTAGCGGGGGGGCCCACAGATACGCAGTATTTT. It yields the protein CASSLLVLAGGPTDTQYF.

There are many counts of this clonotype. This chain links TRBV6-1 with TRBJ2-7; D unclear. Per the germline V gene, CDR1 is MNHNS and CDR2 is SASEGT. The CDR3 is 15 residues long. V was shortened by 4 bases and J by 4 bases, with 17 bases between the two germline ends. CDR3 sequence: CASSVEVFGFYEQYF. CDR3 nucleotide sequence: TGTGCCAGCAGTGTTGAGGTGTTTGGGTTTTACGAGCAGTACTTC.

This clonotype appeared many times. V and J are TRBV18 and TRBJ1-1, with a weak D call TRBD1 (5 bases). The length of the CDR3 is 15 residues. Trimming pared 0 bases from V and 9 bases from J, leaving 17 bases between. Looked up from germline, CDR1 is KGHSH and CDR2 is LQKENI. The CDR3 reads CASSPPELDRNKAFF. The DNA for the CDR3 is TGTGCCAGCTCACCACCCGAGTTAGACAGAAATAAAGCTTTCTTT.

This clonotype was recorded at least ten times. The chain carries TRBV23-1 and TRBJ2-7; 9 nucleotides line up with TRBD2. TRBV23-1 is identified as an open reading frame with a role that is uncertain. With V trimmed by 11 bases and J by 2 bases, 7 bases remained unmatched. The CDR3 totals 13 residues. The CDR3 sequence: CARAGGVAYEQYF. The CDR3 DNA is TGCGCCCGCGCGGGAGGGGTGGCCTACGAGCAGTACTTC.

This clonotype occurred many times. The chain uses TRBV20-1 and TRBJ2-1, with 8 bases fitting TRBD1. The CDR3 is made up of 17 amino acids. CDR1 and CDR2 from the germline V gene are DFQATT and SNEGSKA (reference sequence). V lost 0 bases and J lost 0; bases outside the gene matches: 7. CDR3 coding DNA: TGCAGTGCTAGAGATCGGTGGACAGGGAGCTCCTACAATGAGCAGTTCTTC. This codes for CSARDRWTGSSYNEQFF.

Ten or more counts support this clonotype. The V call is TRBV2, the J call TRBJ2-3; a weak D match, TRBD2 (5 bases). The CDR3 extends over 14 amino acids. The germline CDR1 and CDR2 sequences are SNHLY and FYNNEI. Trimming removed 6 bases at V and 0 bases at J, with 10 bases between. The CDR3 region is CASRELVSTDTQYF. CDR3 DNA: TGTGCCAGCAGGGAACTAGTAAGCACAGATACGCAGTATTTT.

There are many counts of this clonotype. The chain uses TRBV5-1 and TRBJ1-1, with no clear D. V lost 6 bases and J 1 base, leaving 16 bases between the germline ends. Germline V lookup: CDR1 SGHRS, CDR2 YFSETQ. The CDR3 sequence is 15 residues long. For the CDR3, the DNA is TGCGCCAGCACTGAACGCCGGGGATCGAACACTGAAGCTTTCTTT. Translation gives CASTERRGSNTEAFF.

The chain links TRBV2 to TRBJ2-1, with TRBD2 identical over 9 bases. Germline values: CDR1 SNHLY, CDR2 FYNNEI. The junction had 11 bases not matched to a gene; V was cut back by 7 bases and J by 4 bases. The CDR3 spans 16 residues. In DNA, the CDR3 is TGTGCCAGCAATCCTGGCGGGGGGGGAAAATACAATGAGCAGTTCTTC. Translation: CASNPGGGGKYNEQFF.

This clonotype was observed many times. The chain employs TRBV7-9 and TRBJ2-5, with D possibly TRBD1 on 6 matching bases. CDR3 length: 16 residues. V shed 1 base and J shed 4 bases, with 16 bases lying between them. Looked up from germline, CDR1 is SEHNR and CDR2 is FQNEAQ (reference sequence). The CDR3 sequence is CASSLEQGWIGETQYF. The DNA of the CDR3 is TGTGCCAGCAGCTTAGAACAGGGATGGATCGGAGAGACCCAGTACTTC.

This clonotype was counted ten times or more. This rearrangement joins TRBV2 to TRBJ1-1; weak D call: TRBD1 (5 bases). Germline V gene lookup returns CDR1 SNHLY and CDR2 FYNNEI. V was pared by 5 bases and J by 6 bases, with 25 bases between. CDR3 size: 17 residues. The CDR3 DNA sequence: TGTGCCAGCAGTCCCGGGACTGGGACGTGGAGGTTCTCTGAAGCTTTCTTT. Its protein is CASSPGTGTWRFSEAFF.

This clonotype was observed at least ten times. The chain joins TRBV3-1 to TRBJ1-2; 7 positions match TRBD1. After removal of 0 bases from V and 6 bases from J, the junction contained 13 bases not matched to a gene. CDR1 LGHDT and CDR2 YNNKEL come from the germline V gene (reference sequence). This CDR3 has 17 residues. CDR3 nucleotide sequence: TGTGCCAGCAGCCAAGATCGGCCTCAACAGGGGTTGAATGGCTACACCTTC. Translated, it gives CASSQDRPQQGLNGYTF.

The rearrangement joins TRBV6-6 to TRBJ2-1; D is perhaps TRBD1 or TRBD2 (6 bases each). Germline-derived CDR1 and CDR2 are MNHNY and SVGAGI (reference sequence). The CDR3 is 17 residues long. V gave up 6 bases and J gave up 0 bases, with 18 bases separating them. The CDR3 region has the DNA TGTGCCAGCAGGGCGGCAACGGGGGCTAGCTCCTACAATGAGCAGTTCTTC. Protein: CASRAATGASSYNEQFF.

This clonotype was recorded many times. The CDR3 DNA reads as TGTGCTAGTGGTTTGGGAAGCTCCTTCGGAGGGCAATCCCAGCCCCAGCATTTT. It yields the protein CASGLGSSFGGQSQPQHF. V gene TRBV12-5 combines with J gene TRBJ1-5; unclear D gene. Trimming removed 1 base from V and 7 bases from J, with 23 bases in between. The CDR3 runs 18 residues. CDR1 is LGHNT and CDR2 is FRNRAP in the germline V gene.

At least ten counts were recorded for this clonotype. The chain links TRBV10-3 to TRBJ1-1, with D hard to call. Germline CDR1 reads ENHRY; CDR2 reads SYGVKD. This CDR3 spans 15 amino acids. With 4 bases removed from V and 0 bases from J, the gap between germline ends came to 12 bases. CDR3 coding DNA: TGTGCCATCAGTGGGAAGGCTGAAATGAACACTGAAGCTTTCTTT. Translation: CAISGKAEMNTEAFF.

The chain recombines TRBV11-2 with TRBJ2-3; possibly TRBD1 for D (6 bases). The V gene's germline CDR1 is SGHAT and CDR2 FQNNGV. Trimming took 1 base from V and 9 from J, leaving 14 bases between them. The CDR3 sequence is 14 residues long. CDR3 nucleotide sequence: TGTGCCAGCAGCTTAGGTCCCCTGCAGGGGACGCAGTATTTT. It encodes CASSLGPLQGTQYF.

As to this clonotype: This may come from a read error, since a much larger clone is one base off. The CDR3 loop is CSVVMGTRGDYNEQFF. CDR3 sequence (DNA): TGCAGCGTTGTTATGGGGACTAGGGGGGACTACAATGAGCAGTTCTTC. The V call is TRBV29-1, the J call TRBJ2-1; TRBD2 matches 8 bases. The CDR3 runs to 16 residues. Losses at the gene ends were 4 bases for V and 3 bases for J; bases not matched to a gene: 11. The germline CDR1 and CDR2 sequences are SQVTM and ANQGSEA.

The rearrangement joins TRBV5-5 to TRBJ2-3, with 10 bases aligning to TRBD2. The junction had 4 bases not matched to a gene; V was cut back by 4 bases and J by 2 bases. Germline V gene lookup returns CDR1 SGHKS and CDR2 YYEKEE (reference sequence). The CDR3 has 15 residues. CDR3 nucleotides: TGTGCCAGCAGCCGGACTAGCGGCGACACAGATACGCAGTATTTT. Residues: CASSRTSGDTDTQYF.

This clonotype was counted at least ten times. The chain joins TRBV2 to TRBJ2-3; no definite D call. The CDR3 sequence is 12 residues long. Germline loops: CDR1 SNHLY, CDR2 FYNNEI. Trimming stripped 5 bases from V and 9 bases from J, with 12 bases between. The CDR3 DNA sequence: TGTGCCAGCAGTCCAGCAGAGAAAACGCAGTATTTT. Translating it yields CASSPAEKTQYF. Complete variable domain (other parts from reference TRBV2 and TRBJ2-3): EPEVTQTPSHQVTQMGQEVILRCVPISNHLYFYWYRQILGQKVEFLVSFYNNEISEKSEIFDDQFSVERPDGSNFTLKIRSTKLEDSAMYFCASSPAEKTQYFGPGTRLTVL.

This clonotype was recorded at least ten times. The rearrangement uses TRBV9 and TRBJ2-7; D unclear. V was shortened by 4 bases and J by 0 bases, with 17 bases between the two germline ends. This CDR3 contains 16 residues. Germline V gives CDR1 SGDLS, CDR2 YYNGEE. CDR3 DNA: TGTGCCAGCAGCTCCCAACCCGGGCCCTCCTCCTACGAGCAGTACTTC. This gives the protein CASSSQPGPSSYEQYF.

The sample holds many counts of this clonotype. This sequence joins TRBV7-9 and TRBJ2-7, with 7 bases matching TRBD1. The V and J ends lost 5 bases and 4 bases, in that order; junction bases with no gene match: 5. The CDR3 is 13 amino acids. Looked up from germline, CDR1 is SEHNR and CDR2 is FQNEAQ (reference sequence). The CDR3 coding sequence is TGTGCCAGCAGCCCAGCAGGGGGATACGAGCAGTACTTC. Its protein is CASSPAGGYEQYF.

There are many counts of this clonotype. The V call is TRBV6-1, the J call TRBJ1-6; tentatively, D is TRBD1 (5 bases). The CDR3 runs to 15 residues. V lost 2 bases and J 5 bases, leaving 10 bases between the germline ends. CDR1 and CDR2 (germline): MNHNS, SASEGT. The chain's CDR3 is CASSEQGADNSPLHF. The DNA for the CDR3 is TGTGCCAGCAGTGAACAGGGTGCTGATAATTCACCCCTCCACTTT.

At least ten counts were recorded for this clonotype. V and J are TRBV3-1 and TRBJ2-7; D may correspond to TRBD1 or TRBD2 (5 bases each). This CDR3 is built from 13 residues. Trimming took off 1 base at V and 6 bases at J, with 10 bases between the two ends. CDR1 LGHDT and CDR2 YNNKEL come from the germline V gene (reference sequence). CDR3 nucleotide sequence: TGTGCCAGCAGCCAAGCGGGGCGGTCCGAGCAGTACTTC. It is translated as CASSQAGRSEQYF.

This clonotype was seen more than once but under ten times. The rearrangement joins TRBV5-1 to TRBJ1-1; D is undetermined. Trimming removed 1 base at V and 0 bases at J, with 7 bases between. This CDR3 spans 14 amino acids. CDR1 and CDR2 (germline): SGHRS, YFSETQ. Here the CDR3 reads CASSLTQMNTEAFF. The CDR3 DNA is TGCGCCAGCAGCTTGACACAGATGAACACTGAAGCTTTCTTT.

This clonotype was counted many times. The V call is TRBV24-1, the J call TRBJ2-1; D tentatively fits TRBD1 or TRBD2 (6 bases each). This CDR3 is 14 amino acids long. Germline values: CDR1 KGHDR, CDR2 SFDVKD. V was pared by 8 bases and J by 6 bases, with 16 bases between. The CDR3 DNA reads as TGTGCCACCAATCTCGGAGGGGGAAGCAATGAGCAGTTCTTC. This codes for CATNLGGGSNEQFF.

This clonotype appeared many times. The chain has TRBV2 and TRBJ1-1; 10 bases are a match to TRBD1. With V trimmed by 6 bases and J by 11 bases, 9 bases remained unmatched. Germline V gene lookup returns CDR1 SNHLY and CDR2 FYNNEI. This CDR3 has 13 amino acids. The CDR3 here is CASRDDRGRGAFF. The CDR3 nucleotides are TGTGCCAGCAGGGATGACAGGGGGCGCGGGGCTTTCTTT. Drawing the rest from reference TRBV2 and TRBJ1-1, the complete variable domain is EPEVTQTPSHQVTQMGQEVILRCVPISNHLYFYWYRQILGQKVEFLVSFYNNEISEKSEIFDDQFSVERPDGSNFTLKIRSTKLEDSAMYFCASRDDRGRGAFFGQGTRLTVV.

This chain links TRBV29-1 with TRBJ2-3; no reliable D call. From germline, CDR1 is SQVTM and CDR2 ANQGSEA. This CDR3 is 13 amino acids long. The germline V and J ends were trimmed by 0 bases and 1 base, with 5 bases remaining between them. The CDR3 region is CSVEEWRTDTQYF. CDR3 nucleotides: TGCAGCGTTGAAGAATGGCGCACAGATACGCAGTATTTT.

The gene calls are TRBV7-9 and TRBJ1-6; the D gene is possibly TRBD1 (5 bases). The CDR3 contains 15 residues. V dropped 2 bases and J dropped 9 bases, with 14 bases sitting between them. Germline CDR1 is SEHNR and CDR2 is FQNEAQ (reference sequence). The CDR3 is CASSLSGTGSSPLHF. DNA for the CDR3: TGTGCCAGCAGCTTATCGGGAACAGGCAGTTCACCCCTCCACTTT.

In its sample, this clonotype was seen many times. The CDR3 nucleotides read TGTGCCAGCAGCGTGGGACAGGGTACAGATACGCAGTATTTT. Translation gives CASSVGQGTDTQYF. The chain couples TRBV9 to TRBJ2-3; TRBD1 matches 9 bases. Trimming removed 2 bases from V and 3 bases from J; junction bases left unmatched: 1. The CDR3 is made up of 14 amino acids. Germline loops: CDR1 SGDLS, CDR2 YYNGEE.

This chain connects TRBV29-1 to TRBJ1-3; weak D call: TRBD1 (5 bases). Trimming stripped 2 bases from V and 4 bases from J, with 9 bases between. The CDR3 is 13 amino acids. Germline V gives CDR1 SQVTM, CDR2 ANQGSEA. The CDR3 region is CSVEQGAGNTIYF. The CDR3 DNA reads TGCAGCGTTGAACAGGGCGCCGGAAACACCATATATTTT.

This clonotype occurred many times. The rearrangement uses TRBV29-1 and TRBJ2-5, with 11 bases lining up with TRBD2. Germline-derived CDR1 and CDR2 are SQVTM and ANQGSEA. This CDR3 region has 15 residues. V was clipped by 6 bases and J by 5 bases; unmatched bases: 11. For the CDR3, the DNA is TGCAGCGTCCGCCTAGGGACTAGCGGTCGGGAGACCCAGTACTTC. It encodes CSVRLGTSGRETQYF.

This clonotype was counted only a few times. The chain recombines TRBV3-1 with TRBJ2-7; no clear D gene. The CDR3 loop spans 13 amino acids. Trimming left V 3 bases short and J 12 bases short, with 18 bases between. The germline V gene encodes CDR1 LGHDT and CDR2 YNNKEL (reference sequence). This CDR3 reads CASSQGTGSPGYF. Written as DNA, the CDR3 is TGTGCCAGCAGCCAGGGTACCGGGTCCCCGGGGTACTTC.